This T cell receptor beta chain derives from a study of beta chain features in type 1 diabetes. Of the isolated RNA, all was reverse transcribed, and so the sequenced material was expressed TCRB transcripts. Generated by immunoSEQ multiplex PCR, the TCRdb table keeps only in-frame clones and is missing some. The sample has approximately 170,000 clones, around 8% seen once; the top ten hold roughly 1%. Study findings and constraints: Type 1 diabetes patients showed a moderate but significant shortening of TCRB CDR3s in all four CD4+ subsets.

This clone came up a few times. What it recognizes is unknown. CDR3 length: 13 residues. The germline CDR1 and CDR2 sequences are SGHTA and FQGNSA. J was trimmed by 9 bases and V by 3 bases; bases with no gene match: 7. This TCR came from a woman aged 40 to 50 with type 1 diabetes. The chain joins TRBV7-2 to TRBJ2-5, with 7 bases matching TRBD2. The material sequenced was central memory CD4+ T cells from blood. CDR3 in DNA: TGTGCCAGCAGCTTCCACCTGGCGGGGGCCCAGTACTTC. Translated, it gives CASSFHLAGAQYF.